Listed below are T cell receptor beta chains from one sample, sequenced in a study of blood T cell repertoires in COVID-19. Sequencing was performed with immunoSEQ multiplex PCR; in TCRdb, only in-frame clones are kept and a portion is missing. The sample records 56,000 or so clones, 85% being singletons. Sample: peripheral blood. These receptors were obtained from a human donor in a cohort sampled during active COVID-19. The CDR3 runs from the conserved cysteine through the conserved F or W. D genes are given only for firm matches. Clone size, where shown, is once, few, many, or a class for clones that have expanded.

TRBJ2-1,.,19,TRBV30,TRBD2,TGTGCCTGGAGTGTTCTGCCAGGACTAGCGGGAGGATACTACAATGAGCAGTTCTTC,CAWSVLPGLAGGYYNEQFF
TRBJ2-5,.,14,TRBV28,.,TGTGCCAGCATCGGACACCAACCCCAAGAGACCCAGTACTTC,CASIGHQPQETQYF
TRBJ2-3,.,19,TRBV6-2/TRBV6-3,TRBD2,TGTGCCAGCAGTTTCATCTCGCGCGGGAGGCGACTTAGCACAGATACGCAGTATTTT,CASSFISRGRRLSTDTQYF
TRBJ2-3,.,18,TRBV4-2,TRBD2,TGTGCCAGCAGCCAACCCCAGGGAGGGGACCGTAGCACAGATACGCAGTATTTT,CASSQPQGGDRSTDTQYF
TRBJ2-1,once,15,TRBV18,TRBD1,TGTGCCAGCTCACCACTGCAGGGGGCGATGGATGAGCAGTTCTTC,CASSPLQGAMDEQFF
TRBJ1-3,.,16,TRBV19,.,TGTGCCAGTAAGGACAGAATTACACTCTCTGGAAACACCATATATTTT,CASKDRITLSGNTIYF
TRBJ1-3,.,14,TRBV19,.,TGTGCCAGTAGCCCGACAGGTTCTGGAAACACCATATATTTT,CASSPTGSGNTIYF
TRBJ2-7,once,15,TRBV4-1,TRBD1,TGCGCCAGCAGCCAATCGGGACAGGGAATTCACGAGCAGTACTTC,CASSQSGQGIHEQYF
TRBJ2-1,.,16,TRBV19,TRBD2,TGTGCCAGTAATCGCGGGGTGAGCGGGAGGGAGGGTGAGCAGTTCTTC,CASNRGVSGREGEQFF
TRBJ1-1,.,14,TRBV9,.,TGTGCCAGCAGCGCCTCACAGGAGAACACTGAAGCTTTCTTT,CASSASQENTEAFF